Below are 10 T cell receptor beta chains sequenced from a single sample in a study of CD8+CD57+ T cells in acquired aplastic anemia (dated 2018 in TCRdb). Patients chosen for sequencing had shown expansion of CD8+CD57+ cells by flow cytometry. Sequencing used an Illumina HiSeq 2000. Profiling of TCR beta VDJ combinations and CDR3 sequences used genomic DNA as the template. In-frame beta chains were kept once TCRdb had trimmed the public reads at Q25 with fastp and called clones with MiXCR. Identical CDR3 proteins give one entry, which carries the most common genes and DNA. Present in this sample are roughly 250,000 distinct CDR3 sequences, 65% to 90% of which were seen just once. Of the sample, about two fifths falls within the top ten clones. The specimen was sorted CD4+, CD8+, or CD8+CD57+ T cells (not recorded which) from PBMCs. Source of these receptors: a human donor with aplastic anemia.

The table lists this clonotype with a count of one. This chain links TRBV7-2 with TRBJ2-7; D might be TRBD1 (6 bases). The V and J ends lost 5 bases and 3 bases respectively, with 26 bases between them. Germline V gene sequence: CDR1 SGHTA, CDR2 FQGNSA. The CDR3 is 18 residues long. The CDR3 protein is CTSSPGPTGNSPLYEQYV. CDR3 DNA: TGTACCAGCAGCCCCGGGCCCACAGGGAATTCACCCCTCTACGAGCAGTACGTC.

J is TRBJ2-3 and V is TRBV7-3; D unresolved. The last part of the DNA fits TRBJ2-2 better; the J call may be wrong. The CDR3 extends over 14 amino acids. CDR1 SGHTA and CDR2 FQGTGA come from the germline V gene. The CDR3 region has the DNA TGTGCCAGCAGCTCTGCACCCGGTACCGGGGAGCTGTTTTTT. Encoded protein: CASSSAPGTGELFF.

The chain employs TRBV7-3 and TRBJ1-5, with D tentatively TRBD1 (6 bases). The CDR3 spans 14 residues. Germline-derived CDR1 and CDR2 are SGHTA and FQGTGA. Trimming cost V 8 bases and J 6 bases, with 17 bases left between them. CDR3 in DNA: TGTGCCAGCCCGAGGGGGAGGGGGACTCAGCCCCAGCATTTT. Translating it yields CASPRGRGTQPQHF.

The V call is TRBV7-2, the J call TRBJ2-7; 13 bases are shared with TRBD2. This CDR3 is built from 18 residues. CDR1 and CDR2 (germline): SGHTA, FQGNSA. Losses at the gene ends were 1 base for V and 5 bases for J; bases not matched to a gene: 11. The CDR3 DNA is TGTGCCAGCAGCTTAGAGACTAGCGGGAGGTCCCGATACGACGAGCAGTACGTC. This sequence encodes CASSLETSGRSRYDEQYV.

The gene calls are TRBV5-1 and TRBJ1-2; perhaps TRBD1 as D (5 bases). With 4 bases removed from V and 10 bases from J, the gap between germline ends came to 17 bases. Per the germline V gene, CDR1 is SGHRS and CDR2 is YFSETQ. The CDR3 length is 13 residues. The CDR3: CASSPSRGSNYTF. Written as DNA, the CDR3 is TGCGCCAGCAGCCCCTCCCGGGGCAGCAACTACACCTTC. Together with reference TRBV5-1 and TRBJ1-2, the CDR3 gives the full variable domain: KAGVTQTPRYLIKTRGQQVTLSCSPISGHRSVSWYQQTPGQGLQFLFEYFSETQRNKGNFPGRFSGRQFSNSRSEMNVSTLELGDSALYLCASSPSRGSNYTFGSGTRLTVV.

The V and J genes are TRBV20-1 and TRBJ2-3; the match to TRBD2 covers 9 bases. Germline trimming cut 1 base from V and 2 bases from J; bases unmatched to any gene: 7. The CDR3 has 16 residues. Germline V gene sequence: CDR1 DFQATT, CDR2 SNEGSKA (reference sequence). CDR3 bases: TGCAGTGCTAGAGCCGCGGCGGGGGGGCTCACAGATACGCAGTATTTT. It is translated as CSARAAAGGLTDTQYF.

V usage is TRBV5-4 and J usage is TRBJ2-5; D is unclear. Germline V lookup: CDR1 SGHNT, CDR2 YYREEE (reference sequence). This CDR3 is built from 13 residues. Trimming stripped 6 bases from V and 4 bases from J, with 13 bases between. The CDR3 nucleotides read TGTGCCAGCACCAGCAGGAACGGAGAGACCCAGTACTTC. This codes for CASTSRNGETQYF.

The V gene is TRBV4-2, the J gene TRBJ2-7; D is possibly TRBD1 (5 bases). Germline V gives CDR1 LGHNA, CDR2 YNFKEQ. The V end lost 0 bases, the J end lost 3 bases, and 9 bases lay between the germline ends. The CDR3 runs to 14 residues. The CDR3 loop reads CASSQDLTGYEQYF. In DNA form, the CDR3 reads TGTGCCAGCAGCCAAGATCTTACAGGCTACGAGCAGTACTTC.

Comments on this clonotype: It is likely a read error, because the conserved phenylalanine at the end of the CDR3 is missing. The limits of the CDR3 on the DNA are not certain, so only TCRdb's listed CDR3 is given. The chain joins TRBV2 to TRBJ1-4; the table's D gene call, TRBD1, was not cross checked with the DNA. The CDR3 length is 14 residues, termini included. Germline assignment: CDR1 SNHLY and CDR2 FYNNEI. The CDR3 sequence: CASKQVNGGDTLVS.

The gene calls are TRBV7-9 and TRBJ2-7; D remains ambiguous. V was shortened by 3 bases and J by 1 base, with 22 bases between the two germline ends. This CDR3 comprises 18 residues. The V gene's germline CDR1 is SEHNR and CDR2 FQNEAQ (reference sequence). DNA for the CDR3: TGTGCCAGCAGCTTTCATCGAGGCCCCGCTACCCTTTCCTACGAGCAGTACGTC. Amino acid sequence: CASSFHRGPATLSYEQYV.